The 28 T cell receptor beta chains below were found in one sample sequenced in a study of CD8 T cells in ankylosing spondylitis. TCRdb reprocessed the 5' RACE reads via MiXCR and lists one record per CDR3 protein. The sample has 150,000 to 200,000 distinct CDR3 sequences; 15% to 20% are singletons. Sequenced material: blood, either unsorted or a sorted T cell fraction (not recorded which). All receptors come from a male donor under 35 with ankylosing spondylitis or in good health (not recorded which).

This clonotype was counted between two and nine times. The chain uses TRBV20-1 and TRBJ2-7; D is unresolved. Germline CDR1 is DFQATT and CDR2 is SNEGSKA (reference sequence). The CDR3 is made up of 13 amino acids. Trimming stripped 0 bases from V and 0 bases from J, with 6 bases between. CDR3 bases: TGCAGTGCTAGAGACCCCAGCTCCTACGAGCAGTACTTC. Protein: CSARDPSSYEQYF.

The sample holds many counts of this clonotype. V is TRBV29-1 and J is TRBJ2-7; 7 nucleotides line up with TRBD2. Germline CDR1 SQVTM, CDR2 ANQGSEA. The junction had 12 bases not matched to a gene; V was cut back by 0 bases and J by 1 base. This CDR3 region has 17 residues. In DNA, the CDR3 is TGCAGCGTTGAAGAAGACCTAGCGGAGGAGGAATCCTACGAGCAGTACGTC. Encoded protein: CSVEEDLAEEESYEQYV.

This clonotype has a count of ten or more. The V and J genes are TRBV20-1 and TRBJ2-3; D possibly corresponds to TRBD2 (5 bases). The length of the CDR3 is 15 residues. Germline assignment: CDR1 DFQATT and CDR2 SNEGSKA (reference sequence). With 0 bases removed from V and 3 bases from J, the gap between germline ends came to 13 bases. CDR3 sequence reads: CSARDLEGETDTQYF. In DNA, the CDR3 is TGCAGTGCTAGAGATCTTGAGGGAGAGACAGATACGCAGTATTTT.

There are many counts of this clonotype. The chain links TRBV5-1 to TRBJ2-3, with 12 positions matching TRBD2. This CDR3 comprises 16 residues. The germline V gene encodes CDR1 SGHRS and CDR2 YFSETQ. After removal of 4 bases from V and 0 bases from J, the junction contained 3 bases not matched to a gene. The CDR3: CASSLGTSGSTDTQYF. The CDR3 DNA is TGCGCCAGCAGCCTAGGGACTAGCGGGAGCACAGATACGCAGTATTTT.

The chain uses TRBV7-9 and TRBJ1-5; D ambiguous. The V gene's germline CDR1 is SEHNR and CDR2 FQNEAQ (reference sequence). Deletions cut 1 base from V and 0 bases from J, with 7 bases between. This CDR3 is built from 15 residues. CDR3 amino acids: CASSLGPLSNQPQHF. CDR3 sequence (DNA): TGTGCCAGCAGCTTAGGACCCCTTAGCAATCAGCCCCAGCATTTT.

The J gene is TRBJ2-7, the V gene TRBV24-1; no clear D. CDR3 length equals 12 residues. Between the trimmed V and J ends, which lost 6 bases and 0 bases, there was a span of 5 bases. From germline, CDR1 is KGHDR and CDR2 SFDVKD. The CDR3 loop reads CATSTNSYEQYV. For the CDR3, the DNA is TGTGCCACCAGTACCAACTCCTACGAGCAGTACGTC.

This clonotype was counted at least ten times. The chain couples TRBV15 to TRBJ2-3, with 8 positions matching TRBD1. Per the germline V gene, CDR1 is LNHNV and CDR2 is YYDKDF (reference sequence). V lost 5 bases and J lost 3; bases outside the gene matches: 4. There are 14 residues in the CDR3. The chain's CDR3 is CATSGRQGTDTQYF. In DNA, the CDR3 is TGTGCCACCAGCGGGCGACAGGGGACAGATACGCAGTATTTT.

This clonotype was seen only once. CDR3 DNA: TGCGCCAGCAGCCGGGCTAGCGGGTCTAGCTCCTACAATGAGCAGTTCTTC. Its translation: CASSRASGSSSYNEQFF. The genes are TRBV5-1 and TRBJ2-1; 8 nucleotides agree with TRBD2. Trimming took 4 bases from V and 0 from J; bases not matched to a gene: 9. This CDR3 is 17 amino acids long. The V gene's germline CDR1 is SGHRS and CDR2 YFSETQ.

The chain joins TRBV29-1 to TRBJ2-5, with TRBD1 identical over 8 bases. The V gene end was trimmed by 7 bases and the J gene end by 2 bases; junction bases not matched to a gene: 3. Per germline, CDR1 SQVTM and CDR2 ANQGSEA. This CDR3 is 12 amino acids long. The CDR3 DNA is TGCAGCGGGGGACAGGCTCAAGAGACCCAGTACTTC. Translating gives CSGGQAQETQYF.

The table lists this clonotype with many counts. The chain couples TRBV5-5 to TRBJ2-5; D unresolved. The CDR3 contains 13 residues. Between the trimmed V and J ends, which lost 3 bases and 5 bases, there was a span of 11 bases. Germline-derived CDR1 and CDR2 are SGHKS and YYEKEE (reference sequence). CDR3 sequence reads: CASSSTLAETQYF. CDR3 nucleotide sequence: TGTGCCAGCAGCTCGACCTTGGCGGAGACCCAGTACTTC.

This clonotype was counted only a few times. J is TRBJ2-1 and V is TRBV20-1, with a possible D match to TRBD2 (6 bases). The germline V gene has CDR1 DFQATT and CDR2 SNEGSKA (reference sequence). Trimming stripped 1 base from V and 2 bases from J, with 18 bases between. The CDR3 is made up of 17 amino acids. CDR3 loop: CSARGYGSGSTYNEQFF. In DNA form, the CDR3 reads TGCAGTGCTAGAGGTTACGGGAGCGGAAGTACCTACAATGAGCAGTTCTTC.

The rearrangement joins TRBV28 to TRBJ2-6, with 7 nucleotides matching TRBD2. The CDR3 contains 17 residues. Germline lookup yields CDR1 MDHEN and CDR2 SYDVKM. Trimming cost V 2 bases and J 2 bases; bases outside gene matches: 6. CDR3 amino acids: CASSLPAGSPGANVLTF. The CDR3 bases are TGTGCCAGCAGTTTACCAGCGGGATCGCCTGGGGCCAACGTCCTGACTTTC. Drawing the rest from reference TRBV28 and TRBJ2-6, the complete variable domain is DVKVTQSSRYLVKRTGEKVFLECVQDMDHENMFWYRQDPGLGLRLIYFSYDVKMKEKGDIPEGYSVSREKKERFSLILESASTNQTSMYLCASSLPAGSPGANVLTFGAGSRLTVL.

This clonotype is a singleton in its sample. The chain has TRBV2 and TRBJ2-7; D is undetermined. V was shortened by 4 bases and J by 3 bases, with 4 bases between the two germline ends. Germline-derived CDR1 and CDR2 are SNHLY and FYNNEI. This CDR3 has 11 amino acids. The CDR3 nucleotides read TGTGCCAGCAGTGGCTACTACGAGCAGTACGTC. It is translated as CASSGYYEQYV.

The sample holds many counts of this clonotype. The rearrangement links TRBV30 to TRBJ2-7; D possibly corresponds to TRBD1 (5 bases). Trimming shortened V by 4 bases and J by 5 bases, and 15 bases separated the two germline ends. CDR3 length: 13 residues. Germline loops: CDR1 GTSNPN, CDR2 SVGIG (reference sequence). CDR3 sequence reads: CAWNQGSMHEQYF. The CDR3 DNA reads as TGTGCCTGGAACCAGGGCTCCATGCACGAGCAGTACTTC.

At least ten counts were recorded for this clonotype. The V call is TRBV12-3 or TRBV12-4, the J call TRBJ2-3; 13 bases fit TRBD2. The CDR3 has 17 amino acids. Trimming cost V 5 bases and J 0 bases; bases outside gene matches: 5. The CDR3 sequence is CASSRGLAGASTDTQYF. The CDR3 DNA follows: TGTGCCAGCAGTCGCGGACTAGCGGGAGCTAGCACAGATACGCAGTATTTT.

The gene calls are TRBV20-1 and TRBJ2-1; a weak D match, TRBD2 (6 bases). This CDR3 is built from 15 residues. Trimming cost V 3 bases and J 9 bases, with 21 bases left between them. CDR1 is DFQATT and CDR2 is SNEGSKA in the germline V gene (reference sequence). The CDR3 sequence: CSASAGSGVVGEQFF. The CDR3 DNA reads as TGCAGTGCTAGCGCCGGGAGTGGCGTGGTCGGTGAGCAGTTCTTC.

V and J are TRBV6-2 or TRBV6-3 and TRBJ2-7, with D possibly TRBD1 on 5 matching bases. The ends were cut back, 5 bases at V and 3 bases at J, with 17 bases in the middle. The CDR3 has 15 residues. The germline gives CDR1 MNHEY, CDR2 SVGEGT. The CDR3 loop reads CASSEVRQILYEQYF. The DNA of the CDR3 is TGTGCCAGCAGTGAAGTTAGACAGATCCTCTACGAGCAGTACTTC.

The rearrangement joins TRBV10-3 to TRBJ2-3, with D possibly TRBD2 on 5 matching bases. The CDR3 consists of 11 residues. V shed 11 bases and J shed 1 base, with 7 bases lying between them. In germline, CDR1 is ENHRY, CDR2 SYGVKD. The CDR3 loop is CASGGTDTQYF. For the CDR3, the DNA is TGTGCCTCCGGGGGCACAGATACGCAGTATTTT.

This clonotype was recorded many times. The CDR3: CAISESVTGFPDTQYF. The CDR3 DNA reads TGTGCCATCAGTGAGTCTGTAACCGGATTTCCAGATACGCAGTATTTT. The V call is TRBV10-3, the J call TRBJ2-3; D unresolved. CDR3 length: 16 residues. Germline CDR1 reads ENHRY; CDR2 reads SYGVKD. Trimming removed 0 bases at V and 4 bases at J, with 14 bases between.

This clonotype was picked up many times. The CDR3 DNA is TGCAGCGGAAGACAGTTGGGCTCCTACAATGAGCAGTTCTTC. Protein: CSGRQLGSYNEQFF. This chain connects TRBV29-1 to TRBJ2-1; tentative D call: TRBD1 (5 bases). With 7 bases removed from V and 0 bases from J, the gap between germline ends came to 13 bases. From germline, CDR1 is SQVTM and CDR2 ANQGSEA. CDR3 length: 14 amino acids.

This clonotype was picked up many times. V usage is TRBV7-6 and J usage is TRBJ1-1; D possibly corresponds to TRBD1 (5 bases). With 6 bases removed from V and 7 bases from J, the gap between germline ends came to 15 bases. Germline CDR1 is SGHVS and CDR2 is FNYEAQ. The CDR3 totals 13 residues. CDR3 region: CASRGTDGFEAFF. For the CDR3, the DNA is TGTGCCAGCAGGGGGACGGACGGATTTGAAGCTTTCTTT. Combining the CDR3 with reference TRBV7-6 and TRBJ1-1 gives the whole variable domain GAGVSQSPRYKVTKRGQDVALRCDPISGHVSLYWYRQALGQGPEFLTYFNYEAQQDKSGLPNDRFSAERPEGSISTLTIQRTEQRDSAMYRCASRGTDGFEAFFGQGTRLTVV.

Many counts were recorded for this clonotype. The CDR3 here is CASSSTPPYNEQFF. CDR3 bases: TGCGCCAGCAGCTCCACGCCCCCCTACAATGAGCAGTTCTTC. The chain employs TRBV5-1 and TRBJ2-1; D unresolved. The CDR3 loop spans 14 amino acids. V lost 3 bases and J lost 2, with 9 bases in between. Germline lookup yields CDR1 SGHRS and CDR2 YFSETQ.

In this sample, this clonotype turned up many times. This rearrangement joins TRBV19 to TRBJ2-1, with TRBD2 identical over 9 bases. The CDR3 contains 17 residues. Unmatched junction bases numbered 6, after V lost 3 bases and J lost 0 bases. Germline V gene sequence: CDR1 LNHDA, CDR2 SQIVND (reference sequence). CDR3 nucleotides: TGTGCCAGTAGTATGGGACTAGCCACGACCTCCTACAATGAGCAGTTCTTC. Residues: CASSMGLATTSYNEQFF.

This clonotype appeared many times. This chain links TRBV29-1 with TRBJ1-1; unclear D gene. Trimming cost V 4 bases and J 1 base, with 16 bases left between them. Looked up from germline, CDR1 is SQVTM and CDR2 is ANQGSEA. The CDR3 consists of 15 residues. CDR3 nucleotide sequence: TGCAGCGTTGTCCCGGACCCTATGAAGAACACTGAAGCTTTCTTT. This encodes CSVVPDPMKNTEAFF.

This clonotype was detected ten times or more. The gene calls are TRBV7-8 and TRBJ2-1, with 13 bases that match TRBD2. CDR1 SGHVS and CDR2 FQNEAQ come from the germline V gene. The CDR3 contains 15 residues. The V gene end was trimmed by 4 bases and the J gene end by 6 bases; junction bases not matched to a gene: 3. This CDR3 is CASSSWTSGSNEQFF. As DNA, the CDR3 is TGTGCCAGCAGCTCTTGGACTAGCGGGAGCAATGAGCAGTTCTTC.

This clonotype was recorded many times. This chain joins TRBV3-1 and TRBJ2-7, with 9 bases that match TRBD2. Germline CDR1 reads LGHDT; CDR2 reads YNNKEL (reference sequence). This CDR3 spans 14 amino acids. J was trimmed by 1 base and V by 7 bases; bases with no gene match: 5. The CDR3 region is CASTLTSGSYEQYF. The CDR3 DNA follows: TGTGCCAGCACTTTGACTAGCGGTTCCTACGAGCAGTACTTC.

This clonotype was seen many times. This rearrangement joins TRBV7-9 to TRBJ2-1, with 9 bases fitting TRBD1. This CDR3 is 17 amino acids long. The ends lost 5 bases at V and 2 bases at J; junction bases unmatched: 10. Germline V gene sequence: CDR1 SEHNR, CDR2 FQNEAQ (reference sequence). CDR3 sequence: CASSPSAGTGPYNEQFF. CDR3 nucleotides: TGTGCCAGCAGCCCTTCAGCCGGGACAGGGCCCTACAATGAGCAGTTCTTC.

The gene calls are TRBV7-2 and TRBJ2-7; the D gene is possibly TRBD1 (6 bases). V was cut by 2 bases and J by 5 bases, with 10 bases left in between. The CDR3 runs to 13 residues. Germline V CDR1 and CDR2: SGHTA, FQGNSA. CDR3 nucleotides: TGTGCCAGCAGCTTATCACAGGGCCACGAGCAGTACTTC. It translates to CASSLSQGHEQYF.